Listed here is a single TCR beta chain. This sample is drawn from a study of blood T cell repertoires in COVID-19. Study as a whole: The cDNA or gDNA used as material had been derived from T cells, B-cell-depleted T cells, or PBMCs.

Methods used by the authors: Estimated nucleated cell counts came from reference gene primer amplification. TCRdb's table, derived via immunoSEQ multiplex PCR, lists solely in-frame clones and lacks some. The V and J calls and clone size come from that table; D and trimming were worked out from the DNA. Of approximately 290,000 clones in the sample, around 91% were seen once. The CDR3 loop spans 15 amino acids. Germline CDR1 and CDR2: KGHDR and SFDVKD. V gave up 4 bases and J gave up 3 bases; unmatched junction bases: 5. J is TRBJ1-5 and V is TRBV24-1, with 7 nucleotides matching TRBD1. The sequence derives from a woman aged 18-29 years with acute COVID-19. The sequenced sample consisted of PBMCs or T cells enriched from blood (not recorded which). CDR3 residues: CATSEAGQFNQPQHF. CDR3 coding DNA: TGTGCCACCAGTGAGGCGGGACAGTTCAATCAGCCCCAGCATTTT.